This record concerns one TCR beta chain sequence. Its target is not known. This sample is drawn from a study of pediatric ulcerative colitis. CDR3 size: 18 residues. CDR1 and CDR2 from the germline V gene are MNHEY and SMNVEV (reference sequence). Unmatched junction bases numbered 14, after V lost 4 bases and J lost 6 bases. Study outcomes and limitations: Rectal repertoires separated controls, mild-moderate and acute severe colitis. Compared with controls, ulcerative colitis showed greater blood-rectum clone sharing.

Each sample received Survey-level depth of up to 500,000 reads. Profiling relied on immunoSEQ multiplex PCR, and the TCRdb table lists in-frame clones only, not all of them. The sample lists about 64,000 clones, roughly 90% occurring once. This TCR was recovered from a boy aged 10-17 years with severe ulcerative colitis. V is TRBV27 and J is TRBJ2-7, with TRBD2 matching over 14 bases. The sequenced sample was blood. CDR3 sequence: CASSSTHMGLAGAGEQYF. The CDR3 DNA reads TGTGCCAGCAGTTCAACCCATATGGGACTAGCGGGAGCTGGCGAGCAGTACTTC.